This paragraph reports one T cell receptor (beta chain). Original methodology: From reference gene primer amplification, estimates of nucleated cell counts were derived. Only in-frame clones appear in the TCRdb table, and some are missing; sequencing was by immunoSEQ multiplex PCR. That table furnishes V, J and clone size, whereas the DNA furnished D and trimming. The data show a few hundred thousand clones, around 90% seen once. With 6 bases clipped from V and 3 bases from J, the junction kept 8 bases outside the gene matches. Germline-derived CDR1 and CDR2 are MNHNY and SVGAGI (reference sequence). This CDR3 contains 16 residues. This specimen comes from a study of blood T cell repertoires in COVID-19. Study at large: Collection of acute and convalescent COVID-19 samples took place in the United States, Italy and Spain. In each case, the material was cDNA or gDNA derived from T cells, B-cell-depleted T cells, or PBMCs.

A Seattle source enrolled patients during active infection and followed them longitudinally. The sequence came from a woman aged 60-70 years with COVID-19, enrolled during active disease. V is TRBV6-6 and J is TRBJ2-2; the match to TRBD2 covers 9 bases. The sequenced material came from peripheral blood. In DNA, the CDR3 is TGTGCCAGCAGAGCGGGGGGAGTACGTCACACCGGGGAGCTGTTTTTT. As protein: CASRAGGVRHTGELFF.